These 17 T cell receptor beta chains came from one sample sequenced in a study of CD8 T cells in Susac syndrome. An input of roughly 0.45 to 1 ug of RNA was subjected to reverse transcription using random hexamers. TCRdb re-derived calls from the immunoSEQ multiplex PCR reads in MiXCR, one entry per CDR3 protein. Of hundreds of thousands of distinct CDR3 sequences in the sample, roughly 95% were seen once. Material for sequencing was CD4+ T cells from PBMCs. The source of these receptors is a human donor with Susac syndrome.

The chain has TRBV28 and TRBJ2-7, with D maybe TRBD1 (7 bases). Germline V lookup: CDR1 MDHEN, CDR2 SYDVKM. The CDR3 is 11 amino acids. V lost 4 bases to trimming and J lost 9 bases, with 10 bases between them. CDR3 amino acids: CASSSGDRQYF. The CDR3 bases are TGTGCCAGCAGTTCGGGGGACAGGCAGTACTTC.

This sequence joins TRBV4-1 and TRBJ1-2; possible D gene TRBD1, 5 bases. With 1 base removed from V and 2 bases from J, the gap between germline ends came to 17 bases. The length of the CDR3 is 17 residues. CDR1 is MGHRA and CDR2 is YSYEKL in the germline V gene. CDR3 coding DNA: TGCGCCAGCAGCCAAGCCGTTTCGTCAGGGAAGAACTATGGCTACACCTTC. This gives the protein CASSQAVSSGKNYGYTF.

The chain uses TRBV27 and TRBJ1-1; 8 bases are a match to TRBD1. V shed 6 bases, J shed 5 bases, and the junction held 14 bases outside the gene matches. The CDR3 sequence is 16 residues long. Per germline, CDR1 MNHEY and CDR2 SMNVEV (reference sequence). As DNA, the CDR3 is TGTGCCAGCAGATCTGGGATTGACAGGGGTCGAACTGAAGCTTTCTTT. It codes for CASRSGIDRGRTEAFF.

A note on this clonotype: The junction and the germline gene differ at one end; a read error may be behind it. The chain combines TRBV6-5 with TRBJ1-2, with D possibly being TRBD1 (5 bases). This CDR3 is 13 amino acids long. The germline gives CDR1 MNHEY, CDR2 SVGAGI. The CDR3 DNA sequence: TGTGCCAGCAGTTTGGGGACCAACTCTGGCTACACCTTC. Amino acid sequence: CASSLGTNSGYTF.

This chain joins TRBV20-1 and TRBJ2-7; 7 positions agree with TRBD2. V lost 0 bases, J lost 6 bases, and 8 bases stayed unmatched. From germline, CDR1 is DFQATT and CDR2 SNEGSKA (reference sequence). The CDR3 covers 14 residues. CDR3 residues: CSAREGGSMGEQYF. For the CDR3, the DNA is TGCAGTGCTAGAGAGGGCGGGAGCATGGGCGAGCAGTACTTC.

The chain is built from TRBV20-1 and TRBJ2-1, with D tentatively TRBD2 (6 bases). V dropped 6 bases and J dropped 10 bases, with 13 bases sitting between them. CDR1 is DFQATT and CDR2 is SNEGSKA in the germline V gene (reference sequence). This CDR3 is built from 11 residues. The CDR3, as DNA: TGCAGTGCGGCTACCGGGGGAGAGCAGTTCTTC. Protein product: CSAATGGEQFF.

The chain links TRBV18 to TRBJ2-1; no clear D. Germline loops: CDR1 KGHSH, CDR2 LQKENI. Trimming took 3 bases from V and 8 from J, leaving 14 bases between them. CDR3 size: 14 residues. The DNA for the CDR3 is TGTGCCAGCTCACCGAGAAACTATTACGATGAGCAGTTCTTC. It yields the protein CASSPRNYYDEQFF.

This chain connects TRBV23-1 to TRBJ2-5, with TRBD2 as a possible D gene (6 bases). TRBV23-1 is sorted into the ORF group, with uncertain function. There are 13 residues in the CDR3. Trimming cost V 9 bases and J 5 bases, with 16 bases left between them. Here the CDR3 DNA reads TGCGCCAGGATCGACGGAGGGGCTGAGACCCAGTACTTC. This gives the protein CARIDGGAETQYF.

The gene calls are TRBV4-1 and TRBJ1-2; D may be TRBD1 (6 bases). This CDR3 spans 15 amino acids. V lost 3 bases and J lost 0, with 11 bases in between. Germline V gives CDR1 MGHRA, CDR2 YSYEKL. The DNA for the CDR3 is TGCGCCAGCAGCCACATAGACAGGACTAACTATGGCTACACCTTC. This codes for CASSHIDRTNYGYTF.

The chain carries TRBV9 and TRBJ1-1, with D unresolved. Germline V gene data show CDR1 as SGDLS and CDR2 as YYNGEE. Trimming shortened V by 4 bases and J by 11 bases, and 15 bases separated the two germline ends. The CDR3 has 12 amino acids. The CDR3 nucleotides are TGTGCCAGCAGCCCCCCTCGGTCTTCGGCTTTCTTT. Amino acid sequence: CASSPPRSSAFF. The full variable domain, its missing parts supplied by reference TRBV9 and TRBJ1-1, is DSGVTQTPKHLITATGQRVTLRCSPRSGDLSVYWYQQSLDQGLQFLIQYYNGEERAKGNILERFSAQQFPDLHSELNLSSLELGDSALYFCASSPPRSSAFFGQGTRLTVV.

The chain employs TRBV11-2 and TRBJ1-1, with 9 bases aligning to TRBD1. The ends lost 5 bases at V and 10 bases at J; junction bases unmatched: 11. Germline V lookup: CDR1 SGHAT, CDR2 FQNNGV. CDR3 length: 14 residues. CDR3 DNA sequence: TGTGCCAGCAGCCGATTGAGACAGGGGGAGGGAGCTTTCTTT. It encodes CASSRLRQGEGAFF. Using reference TRBV11-2 and TRBJ1-1 for the parts outside the CDR3, the full variable domain is EAGVAQSPRYKIIEKRQSVAFWCNPISGHATLYWYQQILGQGPKLLIQFQNNGVVDDSQLPKDRFSAERLKGVDSTLKIQPAKLEDSAVYLCASSRLRQGEGAFFGQGTRLTVV.

This rearrangement joins TRBV5-1 to TRBJ2-4, with D tentatively TRBD2 (5 bases). Germline-derived CDR1 and CDR2 are SGHRS and YFSETQ. The CDR3 covers 16 residues. V lost 0 bases and J lost 8, with 18 bases in between. The CDR3 DNA reads TGCGCCAGCAGCTTGGGAAGTACTAGTGGTGGAGACATTCAGTACTTC. This translates into CASSLGSTSGGDIQYF.

The chain couples TRBV11-3 to TRBJ2-1, with 7 bases identical to TRBD1. Germline CDR1 SGHNT, CDR2 YENEEA. Trimming cost V 7 bases and J 5 bases; bases outside gene matches: 8. This CDR3 region has 14 residues. The CDR3 reads CASKRDSPNNEQFF. The DNA of the CDR3 is TGTGCCAGCAAACGGGACAGCCCTAACAATGAGCAGTTCTTC. Full variable domain (remainder filled in from reference TRBV11-3 and TRBJ2-1): EAGVVQSPRYKIIEKKQPVAFWCNPISGHNTLYWYLQNLGQGPELLIRYENEEAVDDSQLPKDRFSAERLKGVDSTLKIQPAELGDSAVYLCASKRDSPNNEQFFGPGTRLTVL.

The table lists this clonotype with a few counts. The chain recombines TRBV12-5 with TRBJ2-3; D is unresolved. The length of the CDR3 is 11 residues. CDR1 and CDR2 (germline): LGHNT, FRNRAP. The V gene lost 5 bases and the J gene lost 1 base, with 1 base spanning the gap. The CDR3 region is CASGRTDTQYF. The CDR3 region has the DNA TGTGCTAGTGGTCGCACAGATACGCAGTATTTT. Using reference TRBV12-5 and TRBJ2-3 for the parts outside the CDR3, the full variable domain is DARVTQTPRHKVTEMGQEVTMRCQPILGHNTVFWYRQTMMQGLELLAYFRNRAPLDDSGMPKDRFSAEMPDATLATLKIQPSEPRDSAVYFCASGRTDTQYFGPGTRLTVL.

The chain is built from TRBV29-1 and TRBJ1-5; possibly TRBD1 for D (5 bases). The V gene lost 7 bases and the J gene lost 7 bases, with 17 bases spanning the gap. The germline gives CDR1 SQVTM, CDR2 ANQGSEA. This CDR3 contains 13 residues. The CDR3 region has the DNA TGCAGCGCCGAGGGGCAGGGTGGCCAGCCCCAGCATTTT. This sequence encodes CSAEGQGGQPQHF.

This chain joins TRBV14 and TRBJ1-2; the match to TRBD1 covers 8 bases. CDR3 size: 17 residues. The ends lost 4 bases at V and 5 bases at J; junction bases unmatched: 15. From germline, CDR1 is SGHDN and CDR2 FVKESK. CDR3 sequence reads: CASSRDDLRTGLYGYTF. The CDR3 DNA sequence: TGTGCCAGCAGCCGGGACGATCTCCGGACAGGGCTTTATGGCTACACCTTC.

The chain combines TRBV20-1 with TRBJ2-7; the match to TRBD2 covers 8 bases. Germline CDR1 and CDR2: DFQATT and SNEGSKA (reference sequence). Trimming at V came to 3 bases and at J to 3 bases, leaving 4 bases not matched to a gene. There are 13 residues in the CDR3. CDR3 bases: TGCAGTGCTAGTGGACTAGCCGGCTACGAGCAGTACTTC. The encoded protein is CSASGLAGYEQYF.